Listed below are T cell receptor beta chains from one sample, sequenced in a study of blood T cells in healthy people across ages. A single record per CDR3 protein comes from TCRdb applying MiXCR to the 5' RACE reads. The sample holds hundreds of thousands of distinct CDR3 sequences, 20% to 30% seen once. These same data were also listed under a study on T cells of mothers and their children.

The sequencing input was blood. The receptors were sampled from a boy aged 10-17 years in good health. The conserved cysteine and the conserved F or W are not part of the CDR3 here. Size is omitted from some rows. Given values are once, few, many or a class for expanded clones.

v_gene,j_gene,abundance,CDR3aa
TRBV6-2/TRBV6-3,TRBJ2-7,.,ASSAWTVTYEQY
TRBV9,TRBJ2-2,few,ASSVGAGELL
TRBV20-1,.,.,SANAPDRGQETQY
TRBV20-1,TRBJ2-7,.,SAREGRSRDRVPYEQY
TRBV5-1,TRBJ2-5,.,ASSVLGLDQETQY
TRBV20-1,TRBJ1-5,.,SASGESNQPQH
TRBV12-3/TRBV12-4,TRBJ2-2,few,ASSLGGGADTGELF
TRBV20-1,TRBJ2-1,.,SALQLANNYNEQF
TRBV7-2,TRBJ1-2,few,ASSPRRGFNYGYT
TRBV27,TRBJ1-2,.,ASSLSAQFYYGYT
TRBV10-1,TRBJ2-7,.,ASRIQGFDEQY
TRBV20-1,TRBJ2-1,.,SAGIGGPKDEQF
TRBV12-3/TRBV12-4,TRBJ1-4,many,ASSLGGEKLF
TRBV6-5,TRBJ1-2,few,ASSSVRQGVNYGYT
TRBV3-1,TRBJ2-4,.,AGSSRGGQANIQY
TRBV24-1,TRBJ2-5,.,ATSDPQGETQY
TRBV6-6,TRBJ1-2,.,ASRISGTGLKFYGYT
TRBV7-9,TRBJ2-3,.,ASSPGTGLTDTQY
TRBV6-1,TRBJ2-5,many,ASSEIAVNQETQY
TRBV24-1,TRBJ1-5,.,ATSAGGHKGNQPQH
TRBV12-3/TRBV12-4,TRBJ2-7,few,ASSTYTGTGTYEQY
TRBV20-1,TRBJ1-4,.,SAPEDPGNEKLF
TRBV6-1,TRBJ2-6,.,ASSRVAGGSYSGANVLT
TRBV5-1,.,few,TSSAGLAEYNEQF
TRBV10-3,TRBJ1-1,few,AISDPGLPNTEAF
TRBV3-1,.,few,ASSQGYRAGGNYEQY
TRBV24-1,TRBJ2-1,few,ATSDGAPYNEQF
TRBV7-9,TRBJ1-4,.,ASSWSGSPGWLF
TRBV5-1,.,few,ASSLVYRENEQF
TRBV2,TRBJ2-1,.,ASTRGSSYNEQF
TRBV28,TRBJ2-5,.,ASSETLLAGGVETQY
TRBV4-1,TRBJ2-1,.,ASSLDPSYNEQF
TRBV28,TRBJ2-2,few,ASGRGAHGELF
TRBV5-5,.,few,ASSLDRGPNEQY
TRBV28,TRBJ2-5,few,ASSLGLAGAGETQY
TRBV6-5,TRBJ2-1,.,ASSLLLVSEQF
TRBV5-1,TRBJ1-4,few,ASSLEDRGIGEKLF
TRBV28,TRBJ1-5,many,ASSFRGRQPQH
TRBV29-1,TRBJ2-1,.,SVDPDSSNEQF
TRBV12-5,TRBJ2-2,.,ASSPGLAGTNTGELF
TRBV20-1,TRBJ1-5,.,SARDRRTGFQPQQ
TRBV12-3/TRBV12-4,TRBJ1-4,.,ASSPGLITTNEKLF
TRBV29-1,TRBJ2-5,many,SVTTGTLGETQY
TRBV3-1,TRBJ2-1,.,ASSQENRVEQF
TRBV2,TRBJ2-4,.,ASSEEGANIQY